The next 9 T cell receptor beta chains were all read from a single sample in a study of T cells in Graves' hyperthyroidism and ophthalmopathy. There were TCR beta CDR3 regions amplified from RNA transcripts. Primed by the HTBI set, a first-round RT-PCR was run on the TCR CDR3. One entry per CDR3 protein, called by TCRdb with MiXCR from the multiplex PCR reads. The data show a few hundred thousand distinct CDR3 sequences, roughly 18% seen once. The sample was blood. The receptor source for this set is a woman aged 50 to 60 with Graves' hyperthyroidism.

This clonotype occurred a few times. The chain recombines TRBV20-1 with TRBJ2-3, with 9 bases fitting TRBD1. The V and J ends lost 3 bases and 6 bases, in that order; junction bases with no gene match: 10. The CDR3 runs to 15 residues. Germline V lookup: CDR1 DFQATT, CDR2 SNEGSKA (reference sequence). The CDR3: CSARDRDRAWDTQYF. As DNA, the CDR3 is TGCAGTGCTAGGGACCGGGACAGGGCGTGGGATACGCAGTATTTT.

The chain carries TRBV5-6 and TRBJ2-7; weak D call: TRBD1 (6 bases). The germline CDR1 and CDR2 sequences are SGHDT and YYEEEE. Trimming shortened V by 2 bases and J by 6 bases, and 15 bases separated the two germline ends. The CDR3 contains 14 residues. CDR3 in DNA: TGTGCCAGCAGCTTCGGGGTGGGGGCGAGCGAGCAGTACTTC. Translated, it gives CASSFGVGASEQYF.

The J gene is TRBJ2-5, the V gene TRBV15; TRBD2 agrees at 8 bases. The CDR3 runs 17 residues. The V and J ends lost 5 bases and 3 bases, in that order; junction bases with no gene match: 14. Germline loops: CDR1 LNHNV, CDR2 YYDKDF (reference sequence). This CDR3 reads CATSDRRSGGREETQYF. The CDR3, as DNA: TGTGCCACCAGCGATAGACGATCGGGAGGGCGAGAAGAGACCCAGTACTTC.

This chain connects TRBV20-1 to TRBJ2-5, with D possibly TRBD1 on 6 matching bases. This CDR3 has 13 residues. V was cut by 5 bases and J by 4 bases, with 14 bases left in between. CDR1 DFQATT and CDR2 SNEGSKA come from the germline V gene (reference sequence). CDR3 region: CSAQGSAGETQYF. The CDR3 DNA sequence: TGCAGTGCTCAGGGGAGCGCGGGAGAGACCCAGTACTTC.

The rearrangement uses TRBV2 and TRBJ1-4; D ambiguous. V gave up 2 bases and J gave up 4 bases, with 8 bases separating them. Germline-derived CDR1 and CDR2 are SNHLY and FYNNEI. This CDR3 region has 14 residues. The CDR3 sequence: CASSERLINEKLFF. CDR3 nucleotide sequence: TGTGCCAGCAGTGAACGACTGATTAATGAAAAACTGTTTTTT.

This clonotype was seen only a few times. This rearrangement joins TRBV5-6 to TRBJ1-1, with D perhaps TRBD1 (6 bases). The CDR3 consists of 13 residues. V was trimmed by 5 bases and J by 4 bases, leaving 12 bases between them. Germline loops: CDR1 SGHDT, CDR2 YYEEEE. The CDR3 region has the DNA TGTGCCAGCAGGGGACCGGGGGCCACTGAAGCTTTCTTT. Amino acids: CASRGPGATEAFF.

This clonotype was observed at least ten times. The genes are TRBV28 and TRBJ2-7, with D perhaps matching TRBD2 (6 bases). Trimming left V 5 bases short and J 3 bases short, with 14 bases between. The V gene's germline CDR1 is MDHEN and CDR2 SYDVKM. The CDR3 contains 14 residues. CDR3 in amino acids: CASSPGGSGYEQYF. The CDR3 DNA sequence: TGTGCCAGCAGTCCCGGGGGTAGCGGCTACGAGCAGTACTTC.

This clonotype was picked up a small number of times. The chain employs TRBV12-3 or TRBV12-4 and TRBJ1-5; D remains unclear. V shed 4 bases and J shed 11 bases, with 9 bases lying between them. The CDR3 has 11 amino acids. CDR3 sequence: CASSSDRSQHF. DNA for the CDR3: TGTGCCAGCAGTTCGGATCGGTCCCAGCATTTT.

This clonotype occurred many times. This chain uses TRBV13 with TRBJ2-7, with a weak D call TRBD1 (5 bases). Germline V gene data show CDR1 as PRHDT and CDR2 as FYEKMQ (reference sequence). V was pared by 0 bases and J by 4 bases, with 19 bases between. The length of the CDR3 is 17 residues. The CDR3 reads CASSLGQGQRSRYEQYF. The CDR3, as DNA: TGTGCCAGCAGCTTAGGGCAGGGCCAGCGATCTAGGTACGAGCAGTACTTC.